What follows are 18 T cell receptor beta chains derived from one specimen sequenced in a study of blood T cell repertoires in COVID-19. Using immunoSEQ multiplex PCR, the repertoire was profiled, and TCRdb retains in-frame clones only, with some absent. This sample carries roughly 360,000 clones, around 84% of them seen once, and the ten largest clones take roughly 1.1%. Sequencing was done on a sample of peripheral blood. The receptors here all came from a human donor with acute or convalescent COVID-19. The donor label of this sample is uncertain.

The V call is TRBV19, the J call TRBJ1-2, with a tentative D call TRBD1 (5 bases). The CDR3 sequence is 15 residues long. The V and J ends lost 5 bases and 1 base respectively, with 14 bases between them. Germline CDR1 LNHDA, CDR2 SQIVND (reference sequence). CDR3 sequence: CASSVSGVINYGYTF. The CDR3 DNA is TGTGCCAGTAGTGTGTCGGGGGTAATTAACTATGGCTACACCTTC.

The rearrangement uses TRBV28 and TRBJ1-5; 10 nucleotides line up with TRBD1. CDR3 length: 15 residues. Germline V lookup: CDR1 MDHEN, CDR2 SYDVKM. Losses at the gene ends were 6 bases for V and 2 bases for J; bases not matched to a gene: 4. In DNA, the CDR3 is TGTGCCAGCAGCTCCGGACAGGGGGGCAATCAGCCCCAGCATTTT. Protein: CASSSGQGGNQPQHF.

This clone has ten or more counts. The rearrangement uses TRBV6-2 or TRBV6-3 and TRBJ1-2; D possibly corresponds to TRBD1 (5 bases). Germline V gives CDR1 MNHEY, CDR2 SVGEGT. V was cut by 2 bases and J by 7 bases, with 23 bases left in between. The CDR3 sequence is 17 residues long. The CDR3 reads CASSYTGESVAEGGYTF. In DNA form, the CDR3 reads TGTGCCAGCAGTTACACGGGGGAATCAGTCGCGGAGGGTGGCTACACCTTC.

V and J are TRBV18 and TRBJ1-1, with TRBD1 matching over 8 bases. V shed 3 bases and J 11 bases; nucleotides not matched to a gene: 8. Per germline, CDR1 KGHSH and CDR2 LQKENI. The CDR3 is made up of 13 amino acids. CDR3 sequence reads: CASSPEMTGAAFF. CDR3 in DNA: TGTGCCAGCTCACCTGAGATGACAGGGGCGGCTTTCTTT.

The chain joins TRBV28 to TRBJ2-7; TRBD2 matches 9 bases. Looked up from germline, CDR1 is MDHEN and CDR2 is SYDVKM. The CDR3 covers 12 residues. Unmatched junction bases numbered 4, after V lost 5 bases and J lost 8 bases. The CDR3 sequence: CASSPGLAQQYF. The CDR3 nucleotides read TGTGCCAGCAGTCCCGGACTAGCGCAGCAGTACTTC.

The CDR3 DNA reads TGTGCCAGTAGTATAATCGGGCTAATCCCCGAGGGTGCTGAAGCTTTCTTT. Amino acid sequence: CASSIIGLIPEGAEAFF. J is TRBJ1-1 and V is TRBV19; D not certain. V was trimmed by 2 bases and J by 6 bases, leaving 22 bases between them. The CDR3 length is 17 residues. CDR1 and CDR2 from the germline V gene are LNHDA and SQIVND (reference sequence).

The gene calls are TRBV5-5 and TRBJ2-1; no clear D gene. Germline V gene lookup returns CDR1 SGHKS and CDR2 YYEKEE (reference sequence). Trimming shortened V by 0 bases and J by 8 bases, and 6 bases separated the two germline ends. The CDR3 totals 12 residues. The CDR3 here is CASSLGVHEQFF. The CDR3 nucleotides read TGTGCCAGCAGCTTGGGCGTACATGAGCAGTTCTTC.

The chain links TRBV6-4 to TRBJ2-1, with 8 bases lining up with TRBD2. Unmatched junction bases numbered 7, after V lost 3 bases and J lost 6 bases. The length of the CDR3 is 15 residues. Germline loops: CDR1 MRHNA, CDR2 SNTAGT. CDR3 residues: CASSERLAGANEQFF. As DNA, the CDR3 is TGTGCCAGCAGTGAAAGGCTAGCGGGTGCCAATGAGCAGTTCTTC.

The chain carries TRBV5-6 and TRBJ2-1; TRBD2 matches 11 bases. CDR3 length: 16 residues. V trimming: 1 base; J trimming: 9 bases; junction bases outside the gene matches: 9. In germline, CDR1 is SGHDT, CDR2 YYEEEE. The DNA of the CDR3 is TGTGCCAGCAGCTTGTGGGGGTCTAGCGGGAGGATTGAGCAGTTCTTC. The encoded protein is CASSLWGSSGRIEQFF.

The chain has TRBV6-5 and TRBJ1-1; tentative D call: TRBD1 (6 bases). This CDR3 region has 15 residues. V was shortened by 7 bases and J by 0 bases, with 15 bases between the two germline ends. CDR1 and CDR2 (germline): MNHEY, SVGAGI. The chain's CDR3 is CASKLTGPMNTEAFF. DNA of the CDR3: TGTGCCAGCAAACTGACAGGCCCTATGAACACTGAAGCTTTCTTT.

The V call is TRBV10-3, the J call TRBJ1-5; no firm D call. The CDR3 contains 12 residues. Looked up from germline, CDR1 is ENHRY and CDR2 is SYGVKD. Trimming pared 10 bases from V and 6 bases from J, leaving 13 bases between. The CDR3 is CATKGVGQPQHF. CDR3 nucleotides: TGTGCCACGAAAGGAGTGGGTCAGCCCCAGCATTTT.

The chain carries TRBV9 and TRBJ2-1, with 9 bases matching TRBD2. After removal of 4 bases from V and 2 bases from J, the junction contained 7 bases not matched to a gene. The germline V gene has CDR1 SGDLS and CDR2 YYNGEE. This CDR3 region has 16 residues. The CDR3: CASSIRGGETYNEQFF. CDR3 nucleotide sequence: TGTGCCAGCAGCATCCGCGGGGGGGAAACCTACAATGAGCAGTTCTTC.

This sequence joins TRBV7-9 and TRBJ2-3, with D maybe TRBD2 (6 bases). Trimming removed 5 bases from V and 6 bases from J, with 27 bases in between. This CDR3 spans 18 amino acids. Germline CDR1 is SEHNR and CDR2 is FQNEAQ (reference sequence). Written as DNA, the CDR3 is TGTGCCAGCAGCCCGTTCGAGACTACCGCGTCGGGGAGGGATACGCAGTATTTT. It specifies CASSPFETTASGRDTQYF. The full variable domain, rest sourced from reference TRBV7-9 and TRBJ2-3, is DTGVSQNPRHKITKRGQNVTFRCDPISEHNRLYWYRQTLGQGPEFLTYFQNEAQLEKSRLLSDRFSAERPKGSFSTLEIQRTEQGDSAMYLCASSPFETTASGRDTQYFGPGTRLTVL.

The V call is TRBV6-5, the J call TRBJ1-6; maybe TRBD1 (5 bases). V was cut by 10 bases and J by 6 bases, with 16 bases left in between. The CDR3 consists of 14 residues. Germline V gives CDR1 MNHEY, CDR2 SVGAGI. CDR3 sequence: CATLFGGGNSPLHF. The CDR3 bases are TGTGCCACTCTCTTTGGGGGAGGTAATTCACCCCTCCACTTT.

The CDR3 DNA reads TGTGCCAGCCCCCTAGGCGGTACGCAGTATTTT. It translates to CASPLGGTQYF. The rearrangement links TRBV6-5 to TRBJ2-3; D unresolved. CDR3 length equals 11 residues. Germline assignment: CDR1 MNHEY and CDR2 SVGAGI. V was shortened by 8 bases and J by 8 bases, with 11 bases between the two germline ends.

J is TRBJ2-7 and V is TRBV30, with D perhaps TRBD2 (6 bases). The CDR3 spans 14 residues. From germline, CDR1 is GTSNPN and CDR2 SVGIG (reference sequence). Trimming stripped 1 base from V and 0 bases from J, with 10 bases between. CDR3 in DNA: TGTGCCTGGAGTGATAGCGGTAACTCCTACGAGCAGTACTTC. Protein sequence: CAWSDSGNSYEQYF.

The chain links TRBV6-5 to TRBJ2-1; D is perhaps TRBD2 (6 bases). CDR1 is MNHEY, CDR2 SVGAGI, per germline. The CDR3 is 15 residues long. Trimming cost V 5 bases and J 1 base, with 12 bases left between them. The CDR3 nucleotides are TGTGCCAGCAGTCAGGTTCGGGGGTCCTACAATGAGCAGTTCTTC. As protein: CASSQVRGSYNEQFF.

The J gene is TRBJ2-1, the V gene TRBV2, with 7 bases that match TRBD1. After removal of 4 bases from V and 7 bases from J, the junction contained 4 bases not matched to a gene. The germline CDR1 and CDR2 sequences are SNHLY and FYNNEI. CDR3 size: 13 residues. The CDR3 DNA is TGTGCCAGCAGTGGACAGGGTAGGAATGAGCAGTTCTTC. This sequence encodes CASSGQGRNEQFF. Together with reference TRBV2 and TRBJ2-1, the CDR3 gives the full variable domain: EPEVTQTPSHQVTQMGQEVILRCVPISNHLYFYWYRQILGQKVEFLVSFYNNEISEKSEIFDDQFSVERPDGSNFTLKIRSTKLEDSAMYFCASSGQGRNEQFFGPGTRLTVL.